The 4 T cell receptor beta chains below all came from one sample that was sequenced in a study of cytomegalovirus exposure and HLA in healthy donors. The PCR contained 60 Vbeta and 13 Jbeta primers. Assay: immunoSEQ multiplex PCR; the TCRdb copy retains only in-frame clones and omits some. The repertoire holds approximately 210,000 clones, with roughly 82% as singletons. The sequencing input was PBMCs. These receptor sequences come from a man in his forties in good health and CMV-seropositive.

The CDR3 bases are TGTGCCAGCAGCTTCAGGGCCTTGAACACTGAAGCTTTCTTT. It encodes CASSFRALNTEAFF. This sequence joins TRBV5-4 and TRBJ1-1, with D possibly TRBD1 on 5 matching bases. V was cut by 2 bases and J by 0 bases, with 8 bases left in between. The CDR3 runs 14 residues. Per the germline V gene, CDR1 is SGHNT and CDR2 is YYREEE (reference sequence).

CDR3 in amino acids: CASSQDFPTYTGELFF. Written as DNA, the CDR3 is TGCGCCAGCAGCCAAGATTTCCCAACTTACACCGGGGAGCTGTTTTTT. The J gene is TRBJ2-2, the V gene TRBV4-1; D unclear. This CDR3 has 16 residues. CDR1 is MGHRA and CDR2 is YSYEKL in the germline V gene. Trimming removed 0 bases at V and 3 bases at J, with 11 bases between.

The rearrangement joins TRBV7-2 to TRBJ1-3; D is perhaps TRBD1 (5 bases). Looked up from germline, CDR1 is SGHTA and CDR2 is FQGNSA. Deletions cut 3 bases from V and 2 bases from J, with 14 bases between. The CDR3 is 16 amino acids. The CDR3 DNA reads TGTGCCAGCAGCTTGGGGAGGAGGGGCCCTGGAAACACCATATATTTT. This codes for CASSLGRRGPGNTIYF.

This clone was observed a single time. The chain is built from TRBV27 and TRBJ2-3; TRBD2 matches at 9 bases. Per the germline V gene, CDR1 is MNHEY and CDR2 is SMNVEV (reference sequence). V shed 3 bases and J 1 base; nucleotides not matched to a gene: 5. CDR3 size: 16 residues. The CDR3 nucleotides are TGTGCCAGCAGTTTTAGCCTAGCGGGACGCACAGATACGCAGTATTTT. The encoded protein is CASSFSLAGRTDTQYF.